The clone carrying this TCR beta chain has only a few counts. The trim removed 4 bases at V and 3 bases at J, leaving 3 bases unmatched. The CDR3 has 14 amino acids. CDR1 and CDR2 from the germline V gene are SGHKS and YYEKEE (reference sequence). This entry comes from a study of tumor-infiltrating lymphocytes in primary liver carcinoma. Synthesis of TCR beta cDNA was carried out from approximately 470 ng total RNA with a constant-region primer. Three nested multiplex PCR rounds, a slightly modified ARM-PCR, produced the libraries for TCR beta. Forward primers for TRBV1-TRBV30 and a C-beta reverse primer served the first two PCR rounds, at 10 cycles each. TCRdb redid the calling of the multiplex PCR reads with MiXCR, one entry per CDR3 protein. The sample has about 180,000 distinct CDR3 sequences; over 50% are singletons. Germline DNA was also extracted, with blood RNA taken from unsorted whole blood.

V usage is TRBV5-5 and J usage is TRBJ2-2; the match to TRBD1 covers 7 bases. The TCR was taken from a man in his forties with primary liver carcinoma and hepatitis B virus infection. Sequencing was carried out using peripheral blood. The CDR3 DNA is TGTGCCAGCAGCCTGGGACAGCACACCGGGGAGCTGTTTTTT. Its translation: CASSLGQHTGELFF.